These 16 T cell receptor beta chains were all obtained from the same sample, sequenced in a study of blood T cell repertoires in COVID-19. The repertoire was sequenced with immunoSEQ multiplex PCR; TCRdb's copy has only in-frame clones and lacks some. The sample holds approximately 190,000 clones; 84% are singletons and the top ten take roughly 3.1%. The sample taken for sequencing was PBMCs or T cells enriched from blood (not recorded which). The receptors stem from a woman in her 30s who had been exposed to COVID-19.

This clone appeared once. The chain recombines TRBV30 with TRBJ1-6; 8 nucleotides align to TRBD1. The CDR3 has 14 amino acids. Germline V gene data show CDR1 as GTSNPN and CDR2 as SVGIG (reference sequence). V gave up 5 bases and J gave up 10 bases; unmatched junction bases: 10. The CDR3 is CAWDPGRDRSPLHF. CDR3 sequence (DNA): TGTGCCTGGGACCCGGGACGGGACAGGTCACCCCTCCACTTT. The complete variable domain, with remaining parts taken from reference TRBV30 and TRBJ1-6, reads SQTIHQWPATLVQPVGSPLSLECTVEGTSNPNLYWYRQAAGRGLQLLFYSVGIGQISSEVPQNLSASRPQDRQFILSSKKLLLSDSGFYLCAWDPGRDRSPLHFGNGTRLTVT.

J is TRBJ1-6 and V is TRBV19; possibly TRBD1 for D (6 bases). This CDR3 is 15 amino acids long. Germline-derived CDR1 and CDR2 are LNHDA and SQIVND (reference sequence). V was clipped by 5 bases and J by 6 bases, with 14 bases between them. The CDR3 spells CASSPRQAFNSPLHF. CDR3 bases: TGTGCCAGTAGTCCCCGACAGGCATTTAATTCACCCCTCCACTTT. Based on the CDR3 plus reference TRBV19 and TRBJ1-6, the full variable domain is DGGITQSPKYLFRKEGQNVTLSCEQNLNHDAMYWYRQDPGQGLRLIYYSQIVNDFQKGDIAEGYSVSREKKESFPLTVTSAQKNPTAFYLCASSPRQAFNSPLHFGNGTRLTVT.

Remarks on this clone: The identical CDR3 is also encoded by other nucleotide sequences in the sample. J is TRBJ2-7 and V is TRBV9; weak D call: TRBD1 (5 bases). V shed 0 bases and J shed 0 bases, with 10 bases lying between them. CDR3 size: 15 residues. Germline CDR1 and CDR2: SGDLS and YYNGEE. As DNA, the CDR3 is TGTGCCAGCAGCGTAGAAGGGGATAGCTCCTACGAGCAGTACTTC. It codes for CASSVEGDSSYEQYF.

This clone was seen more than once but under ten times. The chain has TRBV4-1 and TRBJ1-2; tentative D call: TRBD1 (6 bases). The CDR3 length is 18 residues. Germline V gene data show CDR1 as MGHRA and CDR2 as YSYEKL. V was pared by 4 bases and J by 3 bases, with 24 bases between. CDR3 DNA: TGCGCCAGCAGCCCTAACTCTATGTGGGGGGGCACTCACTATGGCTACACCTTC. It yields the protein CASSPNSMWGGTHYGYTF.

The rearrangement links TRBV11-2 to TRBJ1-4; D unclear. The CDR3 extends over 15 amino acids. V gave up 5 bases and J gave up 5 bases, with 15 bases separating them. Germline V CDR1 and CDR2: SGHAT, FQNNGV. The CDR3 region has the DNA TGTGCCAGCAGCCCCTATTGGCCAGGAAATGAAAAACTGTTTTTT. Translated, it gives CASSPYWPGNEKLFF.

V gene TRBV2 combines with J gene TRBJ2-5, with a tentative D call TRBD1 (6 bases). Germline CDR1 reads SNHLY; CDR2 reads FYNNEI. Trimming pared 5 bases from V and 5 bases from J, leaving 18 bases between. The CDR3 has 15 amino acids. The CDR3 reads CASSFSGDPGETQYF. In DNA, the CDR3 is TGTGCCAGCAGTTTCTCAGGGGACCCGGGGGAGACCCAGTACTTC.

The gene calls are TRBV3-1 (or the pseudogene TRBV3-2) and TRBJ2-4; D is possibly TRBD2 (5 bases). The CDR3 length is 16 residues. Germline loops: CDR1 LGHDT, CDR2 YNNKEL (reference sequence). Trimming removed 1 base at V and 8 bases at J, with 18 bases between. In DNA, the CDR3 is TGTGCCAGCAGCCAAGTAGGCGGAACTAGTTGGGACATTCAGTACTTC. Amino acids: CASSQVGGTSWDIQYF.

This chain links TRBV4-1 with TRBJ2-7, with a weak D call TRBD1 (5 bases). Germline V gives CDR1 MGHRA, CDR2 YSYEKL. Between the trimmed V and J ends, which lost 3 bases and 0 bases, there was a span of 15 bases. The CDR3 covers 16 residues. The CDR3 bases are TGCGCCAGCAGCCAGAGTACAGGACCGAGCTCCTACGAGCAGTACTTC. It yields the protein CASSQSTGPSSYEQYF.

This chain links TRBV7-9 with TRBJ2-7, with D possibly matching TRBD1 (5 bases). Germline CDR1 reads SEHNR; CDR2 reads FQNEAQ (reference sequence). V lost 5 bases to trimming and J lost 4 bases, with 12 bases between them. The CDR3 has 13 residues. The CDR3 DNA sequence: TGTGCCAGCAGCCATCCCCAGGGATACGAGCAGTACTTC. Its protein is CASSHPQGYEQYF.

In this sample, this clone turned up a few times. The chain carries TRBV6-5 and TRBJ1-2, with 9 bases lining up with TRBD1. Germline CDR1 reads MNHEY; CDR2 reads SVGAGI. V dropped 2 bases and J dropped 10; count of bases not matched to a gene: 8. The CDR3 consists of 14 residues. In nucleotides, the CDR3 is TGTGCCAGCAGTTACGGGGACAGGGAAATCGACTACACCTTC. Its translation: CASSYGDREIDYTF.

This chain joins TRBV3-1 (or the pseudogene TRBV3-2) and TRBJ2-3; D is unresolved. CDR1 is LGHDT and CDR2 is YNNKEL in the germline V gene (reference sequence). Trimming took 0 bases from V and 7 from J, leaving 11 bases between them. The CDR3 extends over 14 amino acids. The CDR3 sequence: CASSQDVGLNTQYF. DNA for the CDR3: TGTGCCAGCAGCCAAGATGTTGGGCTAAATACGCAGTATTTT.

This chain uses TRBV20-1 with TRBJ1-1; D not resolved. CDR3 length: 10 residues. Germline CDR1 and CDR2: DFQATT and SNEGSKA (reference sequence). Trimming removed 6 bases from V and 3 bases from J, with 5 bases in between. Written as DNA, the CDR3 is TGCAGTGCGTATTACACTGAAGCTTTCTTT. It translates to CSAYYTEAFF.

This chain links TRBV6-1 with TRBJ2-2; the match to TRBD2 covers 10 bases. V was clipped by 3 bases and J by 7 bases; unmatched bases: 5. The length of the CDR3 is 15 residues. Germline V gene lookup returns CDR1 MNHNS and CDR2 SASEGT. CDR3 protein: CASSDTSGVRGELFF. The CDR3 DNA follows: TGTGCCAGCAGTGACACTAGCGGGGTTCGCGGGGAGCTGTTTTTT.

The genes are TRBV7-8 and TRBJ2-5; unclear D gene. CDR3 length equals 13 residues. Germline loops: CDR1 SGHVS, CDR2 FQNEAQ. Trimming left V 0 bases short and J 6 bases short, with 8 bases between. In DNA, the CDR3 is TGTGCCAGCAGCTTAGCCCTATCCCAGACCCAGTACTTC. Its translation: CASSLALSQTQYF.

CDR3 DNA sequence: TGTGCCAGCAGCTTTTTAAGACAGGGGGCGGCTGGCTACACCTTC. Translation: CASSFLRQGAAGYTF. This sequence joins TRBV7-8 and TRBJ1-2, with 10 bases matching TRBD1. The CDR3 sequence is 15 residues long. Germline-derived CDR1 and CDR2 are SGHVS and FQNEAQ. J was trimmed by 7 bases and V by 3 bases; bases with no gene match: 8.

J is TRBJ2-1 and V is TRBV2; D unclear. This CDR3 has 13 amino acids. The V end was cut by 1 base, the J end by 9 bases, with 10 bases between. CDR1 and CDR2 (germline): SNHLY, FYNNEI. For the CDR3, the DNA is TGTGCCAGCAGTGAAGATTCGAGAGGTGAGCAGTTCTTC. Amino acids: CASSEDSRGEQFF.